Each of the 2 T cell receptor beta chains below was sequenced from the same sample in a study of OX40 agonist ivuxolimab in advanced cancers. Clones were sequenced by immunoSEQ multiplex PCR, and TCRdb holds only the in-frame ones, with some missing. Of about 90,000 clones detected, approximately 88% appear once; the ten largest clones hold approximately 1.5%. Sequenced here: CD4+ or CD8+ T cells sorted from blood, sampled in a trial of the OX40 agonist ivuxolimab. The receptors derive from an adult with an advanced solid tumor such as melanoma, head and neck, liver or kidney cancer.

The V gene is TRBV6-1, the J gene TRBJ1-1, with a possible D match to TRBD1 (6 bases). Between the trimmed V and J ends, which lost 1 base and 3 bases, there was a span of 12 bases. The CDR3 length is 15 residues. CDR1 is MNHNS, CDR2 SASEGT, per germline. The CDR3 reads CASSEGGGQHTEAFF. The CDR3 coding sequence is TGTGCCAGCAGTGAAGGGGGAGGACAGCACACTGAAGCTTTCTTT.

V is TRBV27 and J is TRBJ1-2; no clear D. This CDR3 comprises 13 residues. The germline gives CDR1 MNHEY, CDR2 SMNVEV (reference sequence). V was pared by 5 bases and J by 2 bases, with 9 bases between. CDR3 sequence reads: CASSPGPNYGYTF. CDR3 coding DNA: TGTGCCAGCAGTCCCGGGCCCAACTATGGCTACACCTTC.